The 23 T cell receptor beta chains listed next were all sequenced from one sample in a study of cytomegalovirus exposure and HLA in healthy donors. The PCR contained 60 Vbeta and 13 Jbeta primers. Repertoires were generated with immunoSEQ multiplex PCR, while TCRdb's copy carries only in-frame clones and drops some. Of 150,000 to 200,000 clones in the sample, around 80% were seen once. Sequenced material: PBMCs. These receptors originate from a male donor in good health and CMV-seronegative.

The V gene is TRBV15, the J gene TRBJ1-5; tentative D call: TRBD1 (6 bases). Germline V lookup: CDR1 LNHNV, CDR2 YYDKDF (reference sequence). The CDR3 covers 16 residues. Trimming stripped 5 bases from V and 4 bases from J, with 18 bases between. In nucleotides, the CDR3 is TGTGCCACCAGCGTTGCGAGACAGGCCCAAAATCAGCCCCAGCATTTT. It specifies CATSVARQAQNQPQHF.

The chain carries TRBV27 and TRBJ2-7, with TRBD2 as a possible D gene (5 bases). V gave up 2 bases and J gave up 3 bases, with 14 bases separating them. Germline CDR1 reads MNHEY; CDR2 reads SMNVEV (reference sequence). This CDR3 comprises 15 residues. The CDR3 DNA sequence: TGTGCCAGCAGTTTACGGGTTGCGGGCATCTACGAGCAGTACTTC. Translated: CASSLRVAGIYEQYF.

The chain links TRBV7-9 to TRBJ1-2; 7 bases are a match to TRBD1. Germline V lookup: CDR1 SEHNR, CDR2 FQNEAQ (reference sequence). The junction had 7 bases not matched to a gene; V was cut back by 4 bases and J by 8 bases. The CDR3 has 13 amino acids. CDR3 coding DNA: TGTGCCAGCAGCTCACCTACAGGGGCCGGCTACACCTTC. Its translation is CASSSPTGAGYTF.

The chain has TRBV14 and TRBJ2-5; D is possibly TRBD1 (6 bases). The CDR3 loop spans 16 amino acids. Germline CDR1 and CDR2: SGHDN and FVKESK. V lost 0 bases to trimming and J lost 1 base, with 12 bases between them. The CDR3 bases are TGTGCCAGCAGCCAAGACCCTCGGGACATCCAAGAGACCCAGTACTTC. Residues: CASSQDPRDIQETQYF.

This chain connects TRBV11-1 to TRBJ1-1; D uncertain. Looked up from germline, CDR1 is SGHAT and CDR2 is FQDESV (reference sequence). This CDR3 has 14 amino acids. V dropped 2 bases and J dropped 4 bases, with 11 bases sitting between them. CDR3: CASSLTGGGTEAFF. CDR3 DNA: TGTGCCAGCAGCTTAACCGGAGGAGGCACTGAAGCTTTCTTT.

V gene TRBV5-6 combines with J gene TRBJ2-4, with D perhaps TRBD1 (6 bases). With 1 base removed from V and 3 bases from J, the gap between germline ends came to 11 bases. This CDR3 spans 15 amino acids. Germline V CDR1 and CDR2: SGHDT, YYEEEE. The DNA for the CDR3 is TGTGCCAGCAGCTTGTCAGGGGAATACAAAAACATTCAGTACTTC. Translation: CASSLSGEYKNIQYF.

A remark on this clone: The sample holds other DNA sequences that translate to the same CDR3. The CDR3 protein is CASSLGLAEYNEQFF. CDR3 coding DNA: TGTGCCAGCAGCTTAGGTCTAGCGGAGTACAATGAGCAGTTCTTC. V usage is TRBV7-3 and J usage is TRBJ2-1; 7 bases line up with TRBD2. This CDR3 has 15 residues. V was clipped by 2 bases and J by 4 bases; unmatched bases: 5. Germline V gene lookup returns CDR1 SGHTA and CDR2 FQGTGA.

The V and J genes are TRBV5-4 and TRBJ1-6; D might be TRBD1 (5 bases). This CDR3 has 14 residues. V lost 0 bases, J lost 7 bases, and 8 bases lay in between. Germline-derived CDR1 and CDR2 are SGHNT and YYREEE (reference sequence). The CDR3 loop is CASSLGQGNSPLHF. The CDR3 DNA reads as TGTGCCAGCAGCTTGGGGCAGGGAAATTCACCCCTCCACTTT.

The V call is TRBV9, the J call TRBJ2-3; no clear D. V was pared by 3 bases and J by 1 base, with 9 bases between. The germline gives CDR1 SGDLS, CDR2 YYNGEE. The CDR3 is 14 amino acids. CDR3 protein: CASSGPGGTDTQYF. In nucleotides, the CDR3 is TGTGCCAGCAGCGGGCCCGGAGGCACAGATACGCAGTATTTT.

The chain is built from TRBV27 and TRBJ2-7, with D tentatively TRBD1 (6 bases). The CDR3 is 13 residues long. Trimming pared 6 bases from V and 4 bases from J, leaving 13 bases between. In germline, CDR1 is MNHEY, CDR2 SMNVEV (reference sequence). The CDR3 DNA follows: TGTGCCAGCAGCTTGACAGGAAGTTACGAGCAGTACTTC. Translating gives CASSLTGSYEQYF.

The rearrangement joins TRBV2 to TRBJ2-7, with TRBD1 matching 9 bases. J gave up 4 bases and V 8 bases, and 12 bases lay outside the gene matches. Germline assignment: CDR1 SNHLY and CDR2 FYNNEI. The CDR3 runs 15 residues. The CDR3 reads CASSGLGQGLYEQYF. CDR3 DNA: TGTGCCAGCTCGGGGTTGGGACAGGGATTGTACGAGCAGTACTTC.

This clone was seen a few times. DNA for the CDR3: TGCGCCAGCAGCCAAGTGGGGACATTTGTGATCACTGAAGCTTTCTTT. This sequence encodes CASSQVGTFVITEAFF. The chain employs TRBV4-1 and TRBJ1-1, with D maybe TRBD1 (6 bases). The V gene lost 1 base and the J gene lost 4 bases, with 16 bases spanning the gap. The germline V gene has CDR1 MGHRA and CDR2 YSYEKL. The CDR3 consists of 16 residues.

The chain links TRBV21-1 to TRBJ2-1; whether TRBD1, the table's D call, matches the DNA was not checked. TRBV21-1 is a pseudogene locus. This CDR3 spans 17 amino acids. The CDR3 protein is CASSNRPWTGGRNEQFF. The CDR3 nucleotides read TGTGCCAGCAGCAATCGTCCCTGGACAGGGGGTAGGAATGAGCAGTTCTTC.

This chain's CDR3 is CASRRQANTGELFF. The CDR3 DNA is TGTGCCAGTAGAAGACAGGCTAACACCGGGGAGCTGTTTTTT. V is TRBV19 and J is TRBJ2-2; TRBD1 might be the D (6 bases). Germline V gene sequence: CDR1 LNHDA, CDR2 SQIVND (reference sequence). This CDR3 has 14 residues. Trimming took 6 bases from V and 2 from J, leaving 10 bases between them. Using reference TRBV19 and TRBJ2-2 for the parts outside the CDR3, the full variable domain is DGGITQSPKYLFRKEGQNVTLSCEQNLNHDAMYWYRQDPGQGLRLIYYSQIVNDFQKGDIAEGYSVSREKKESFPLTVTSAQKNPTAFYLCASRRQANTGELFFGEGSRLTVL.

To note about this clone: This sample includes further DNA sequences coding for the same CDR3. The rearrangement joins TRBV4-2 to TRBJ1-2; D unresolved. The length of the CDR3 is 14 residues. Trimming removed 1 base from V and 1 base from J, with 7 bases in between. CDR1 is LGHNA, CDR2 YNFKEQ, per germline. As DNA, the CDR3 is TGTGCCAGCAGCCAAGCCGGAGTTAACTATGGCTACACCTTC. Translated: CASSQAGVNYGYTF.

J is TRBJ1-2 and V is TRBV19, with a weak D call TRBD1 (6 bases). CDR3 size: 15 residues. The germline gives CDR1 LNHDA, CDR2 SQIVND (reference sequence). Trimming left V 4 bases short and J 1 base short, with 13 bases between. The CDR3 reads CASSSGGGDNYGYTF. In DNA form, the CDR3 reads TGTGCCAGTAGTAGCGGGGGCGGGGATAACTATGGCTACACCTTC.

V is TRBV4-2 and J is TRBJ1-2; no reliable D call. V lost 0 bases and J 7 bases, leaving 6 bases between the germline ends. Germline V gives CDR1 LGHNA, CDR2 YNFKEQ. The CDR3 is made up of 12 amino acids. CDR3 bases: TGTGCCAGCAGCCAAGATTTCCGTGGCTACACCTTC. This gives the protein CASSQDFRGYTF.

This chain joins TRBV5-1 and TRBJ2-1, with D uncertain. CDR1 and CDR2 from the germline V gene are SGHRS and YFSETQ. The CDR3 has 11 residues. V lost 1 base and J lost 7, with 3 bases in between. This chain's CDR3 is CASSLYNEQFF. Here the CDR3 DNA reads TGCGCCAGCAGCTTGTATAATGAGCAGTTCTTC. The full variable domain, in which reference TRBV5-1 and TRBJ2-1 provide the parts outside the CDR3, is KAGVTQTPRYLIKTRGQQVTLSCSPISGHRSVSWYQQTPGQGLQFLFEYFSETQRNKGNFPGRFSGRQFSNSRSEMNVSTLELGDSALYLCASSLYNEQFFGPGTRLTVL.

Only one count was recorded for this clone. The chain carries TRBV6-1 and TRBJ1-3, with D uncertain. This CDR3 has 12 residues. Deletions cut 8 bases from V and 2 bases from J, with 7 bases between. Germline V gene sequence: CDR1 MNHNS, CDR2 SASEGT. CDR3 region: CASPGTGNTIYF. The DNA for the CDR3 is TGTGCCAGCCCAGGAACTGGAAACACCATATATTTT.

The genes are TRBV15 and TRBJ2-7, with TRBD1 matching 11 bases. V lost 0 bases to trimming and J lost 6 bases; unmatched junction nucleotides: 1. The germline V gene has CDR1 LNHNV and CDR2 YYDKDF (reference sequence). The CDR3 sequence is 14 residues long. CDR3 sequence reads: CATSREGTGGEQYF. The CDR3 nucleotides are TGTGCCACCAGCAGAGAGGGGACAGGGGGCGAGCAGTACTTC.

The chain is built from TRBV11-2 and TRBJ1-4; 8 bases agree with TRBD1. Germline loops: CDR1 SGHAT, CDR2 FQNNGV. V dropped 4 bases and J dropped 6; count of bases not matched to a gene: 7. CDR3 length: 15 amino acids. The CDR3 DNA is TGTGCCAGCAGCTCCCCAGGGGGCCTAGATGAAAAACTGTTTTTT. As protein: CASSSPGGLDEKLFF.

CDR3 bases: TGTGCCAGCAGCGCTCAAGTCACGAGCTCCTACAATGAGCAGTTCTTC. Translating it yields CASSAQVTSSYNEQFF. The gene calls are TRBV5-4 and TRBJ2-1; D ambiguous. The V gene's germline CDR1 is SGHNT and CDR2 YYREEE (reference sequence). The CDR3 length is 16 residues. V was cut by 4 bases and J by 0 bases, with 14 bases left in between.

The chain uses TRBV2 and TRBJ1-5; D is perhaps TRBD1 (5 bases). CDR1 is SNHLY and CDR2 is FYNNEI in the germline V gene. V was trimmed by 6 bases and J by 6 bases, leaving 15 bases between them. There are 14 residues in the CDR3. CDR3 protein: CASRSDRRGQPQHF. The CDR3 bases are TGTGCCAGCAGGTCAGACAGAAGAGGTCAGCCCCAGCATTTT.